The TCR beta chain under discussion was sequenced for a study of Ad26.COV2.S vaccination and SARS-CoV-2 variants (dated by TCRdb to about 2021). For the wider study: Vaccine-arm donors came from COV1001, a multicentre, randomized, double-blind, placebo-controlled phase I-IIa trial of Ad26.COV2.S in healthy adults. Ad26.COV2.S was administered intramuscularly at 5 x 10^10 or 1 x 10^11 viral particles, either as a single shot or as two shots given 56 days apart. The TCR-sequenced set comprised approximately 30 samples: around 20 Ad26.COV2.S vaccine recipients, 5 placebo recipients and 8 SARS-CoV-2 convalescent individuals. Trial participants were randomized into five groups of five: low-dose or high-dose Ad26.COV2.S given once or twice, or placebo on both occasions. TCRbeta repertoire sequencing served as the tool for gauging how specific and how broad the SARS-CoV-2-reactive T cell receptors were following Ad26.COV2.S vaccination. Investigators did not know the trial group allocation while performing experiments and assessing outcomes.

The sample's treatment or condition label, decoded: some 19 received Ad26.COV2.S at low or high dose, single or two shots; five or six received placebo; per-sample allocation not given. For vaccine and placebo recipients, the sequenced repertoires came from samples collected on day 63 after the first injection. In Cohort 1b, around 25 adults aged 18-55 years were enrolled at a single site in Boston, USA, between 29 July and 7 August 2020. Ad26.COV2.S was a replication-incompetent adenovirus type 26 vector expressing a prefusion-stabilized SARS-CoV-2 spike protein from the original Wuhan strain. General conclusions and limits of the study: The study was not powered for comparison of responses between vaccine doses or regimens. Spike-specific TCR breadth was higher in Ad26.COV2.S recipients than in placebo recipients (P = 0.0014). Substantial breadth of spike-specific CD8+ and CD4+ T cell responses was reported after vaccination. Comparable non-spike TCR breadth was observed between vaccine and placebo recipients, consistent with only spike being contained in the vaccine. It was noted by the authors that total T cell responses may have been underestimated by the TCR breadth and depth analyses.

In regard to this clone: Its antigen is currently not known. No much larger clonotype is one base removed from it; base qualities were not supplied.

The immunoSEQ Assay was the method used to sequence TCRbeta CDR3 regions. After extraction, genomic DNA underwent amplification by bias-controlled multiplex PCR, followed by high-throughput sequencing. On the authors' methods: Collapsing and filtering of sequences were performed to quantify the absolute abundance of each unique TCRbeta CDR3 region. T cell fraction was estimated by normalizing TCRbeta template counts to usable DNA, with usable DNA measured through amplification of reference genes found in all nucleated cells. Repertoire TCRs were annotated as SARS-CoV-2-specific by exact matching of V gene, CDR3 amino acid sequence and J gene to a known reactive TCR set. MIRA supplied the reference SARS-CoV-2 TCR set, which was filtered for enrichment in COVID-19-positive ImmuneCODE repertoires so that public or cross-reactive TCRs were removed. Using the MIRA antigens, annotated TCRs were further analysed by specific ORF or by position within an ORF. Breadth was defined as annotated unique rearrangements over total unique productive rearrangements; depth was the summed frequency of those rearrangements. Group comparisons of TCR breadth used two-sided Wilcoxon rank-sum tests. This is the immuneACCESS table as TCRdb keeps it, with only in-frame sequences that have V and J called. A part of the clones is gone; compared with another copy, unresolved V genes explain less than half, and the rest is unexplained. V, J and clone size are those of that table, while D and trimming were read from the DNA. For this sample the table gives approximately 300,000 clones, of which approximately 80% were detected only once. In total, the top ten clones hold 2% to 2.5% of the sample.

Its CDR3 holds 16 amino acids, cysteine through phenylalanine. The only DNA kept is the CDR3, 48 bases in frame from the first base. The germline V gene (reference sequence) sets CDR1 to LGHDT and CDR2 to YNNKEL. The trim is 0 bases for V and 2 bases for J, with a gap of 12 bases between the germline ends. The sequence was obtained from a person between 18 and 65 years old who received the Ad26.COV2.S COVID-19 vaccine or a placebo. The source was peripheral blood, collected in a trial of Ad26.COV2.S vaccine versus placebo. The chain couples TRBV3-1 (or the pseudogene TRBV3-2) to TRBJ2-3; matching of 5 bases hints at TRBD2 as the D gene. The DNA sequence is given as TGTGCCAGCAGCCAAGATCTTGACTACTCCACAGATACGCAGTATTTT. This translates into CASSQDLDYSTDTQYF.